Shown below are 27 T cell receptor beta chains from a single sample sequenced in a study of T and B cells in COVID-19 patients (dated by TCRdb to 2018 to 2021). TRB repertoires were amplified using 250-500 ng of genomic DNA isolated from blood. Sequenced on an Illumina MiSeq. Multiplex PCR with BIOMED2 TRB-A/B primer pools was used to amplify TRB rearrangements. TCRdb ran its own pipeline on the public reads, namely fastp trimming at Q25 and MiXCR clone calling, and kept in-frame beta chains. Each CDR3 protein gets just one entry, which takes the most common genes and DNA from the rows behind it. The sample profile shows under 5,000 distinct CDR3 sequences; about 25% of them were found once. Roughly 20% of the sample belongs to the ten largest clones. The specimen was blood. The receptors were gathered from a human donor with active COVID-19.

Sample share makes this clonotype medium-sized. The chain joins TRBV30 to TRBJ2-5, with TRBD1 identical over 7 bases. There are 13 residues in the CDR3. Germline CDR1 is GTSNPN and CDR2 is SVGIG (reference sequence). With 4 bases clipped from V and 1 base from J, the junction kept 3 bases outside the gene matches. Written as DNA, the CDR3 is TGTGCCTGGACGACAGGGCTCCAAGAGACCCAGTACTTC. It specifies CAWTTGLQETQYF. The full variable domain, in which reference TRBV30 and TRBJ2-5 provide the parts outside the CDR3, is SQTIHQWPATLVQPVGSPLSLECTVEGTSNPNLYWYRQAAGRGLQLLFYSVGIGQISSEVPQNLSASRPQDRQFILSSKKLLLSDSGFYLCAWTTGLQETQYFGPGTRLLVL.

Of note for this clonotype: The junction departs from germline at one end; a sequencing error may be responsible. CDR3 residues: CASSPGQVGDTEAFF. The CDR3, as DNA: TGTGCCAGCAGCCCCGGACAGGTAGGGGACACTGAAGCTTTCTTT. This sequence joins TRBV4-3 and TRBJ1-1; 7 bases line up with TRBD1. This CDR3 is 15 amino acids long. Per germline, CDR1 LGHNA and CDR2 YSLEER.

The rearrangement joins TRBV20-1 to TRBJ2-3; a possible D gene is TRBD2 (6 bases). V dropped 3 bases and J dropped 0 bases, with 13 bases sitting between them. CDR1 is DFQATT and CDR2 is SNEGSKA in the germline V gene (reference sequence). The CDR3 spans 15 residues. CDR3 protein: CSAREGSASTDTQYF. In DNA, the CDR3 is TGCAGTGCTAGGGAGGGATCAGCTAGCACAGATACGCAGTATTTT.

This clonotype is medium-sized within its sample. The J gene is TRBJ1-2, the V gene TRBV19; TRBD1 matches at 11 bases. V lost 4 bases and J lost 2; bases outside the gene matches: 3. This CDR3 is 15 amino acids long. Germline lookup yields CDR1 LNHDA and CDR2 SQIVND (reference sequence). CDR3 sequence: CASSRWTGGNYGYTF. The CDR3 DNA reads as TGTGCCAGTAGTAGGTGGACAGGGGGCAACTATGGCTACACCTTC. The full variable domain, rest sourced from reference TRBV19 and TRBJ1-2, is DGGITQSPKYLFRKEGQNVTLSCEQNLNHDAMYWYRQDPGQGLRLIYYSQIVNDFQKGDIAEGYSVSREKKESFPLTVTSAQKNPTAFYLCASSRWTGGNYGYTFGSGTRLTVV.

There are a few counts of this clonotype. This chain connects TRBV20-1 to TRBJ1-4; D is unclear. There are 14 residues in the CDR3. Per the germline V gene, CDR1 is DFQATT and CDR2 is SNEGSKA (reference sequence). V lost 0 bases, J lost 6 bases, and 11 bases lay in between. The CDR3 loop is CSAREVTAYEKLFF. The CDR3 DNA sequence: TGCAGTGCTAGAGAGGTTACGGCCTATGAAAAACTGTTTTTT.

Concerning this clonotype: A much bigger clone sits one base away, suggesting this may be a read error. The genes are TRBV29-1 and TRBJ1-1; D is unresolved. The CDR3 is made up of 18 amino acids. Looked up from germline, CDR1 is SQVTM and CDR2 is ANQGSEA. The CDR3 DNA follows: TGCAGTTCCGGCGGGCCGGCTGGCCCCAGTACCATGAACACTAAAGCTTTCTTT. Translation gives CSSGGPAGPSTMNTKAFF. Using reference TRBV29-1 and TRBJ1-1 for the parts outside the CDR3, the full variable domain is SAVISQKPSRDICQRGTSLTIQCQVDSQVTMMFWYRQQPGQSLTLIATANQGSEATYESGFVIDKFPISRPNLTFSTLTVSNMSPEDSSIYLCSSGGPAGPSTMNTKAFFGQGTRLTVV.

V is TRBV19 and J is TRBJ2-3, with TRBD1 identical over 9 bases. Germline V gives CDR1 LNHDA, CDR2 SQIVND (reference sequence). This CDR3 contains 14 residues. Germline trimming cut 7 bases from V and 1 base from J; bases unmatched to any gene: 3. The CDR3 DNA sequence: TGTGCCAGTACTGACAGGGGGGGCACAGATACGCAGTATTTT. Its translation: CASTDRGGTDTQYF.

This sequence joins TRBV5-6 and TRBJ1-1; TRBD1 matches at 7 bases. The CDR3 has 13 amino acids. V shed 4 bases and J 3 bases; nucleotides not matched to a gene: 3. CDR1 is SGHDT, CDR2 YYEEEE, per germline. The CDR3 protein is CASSEDRDTEAFF. The CDR3 DNA follows: TGTGCCAGCAGCGAAGACAGGGACACTGAAGCTTTCTTT.

By proportion, this clonotype is medium-sized. The J gene is TRBJ2-5, the V gene TRBV5-4; TRBD2 aligns across 7 bases. CDR3 length: 14 amino acids. Germline V lookup: CDR1 SGHNT, CDR2 YYREEE (reference sequence). V trimming: 4 bases; J trimming: 0 bases; junction bases outside the gene matches: 3. The chain's CDR3 is CASSAGVYQETQYF. CDR3 DNA: TGTGCCAGCAGCGCGGGAGTGTACCAAGAGACCCAGTACTTC.

This clonotype is judged medium-sized. The V gene is TRBV6-5, the J gene TRBJ2-7; 8 bases match TRBD1. V shed 3 bases, J shed 6 bases, and the junction held 10 bases outside the gene matches. This CDR3 comprises 15 residues. CDR1 MNHEY and CDR2 SVGAGI come from the germline V gene. The CDR3 coding sequence is TGTGCCAGCAGTTATCGCCCGACAGGGGTTGGCGAGCAGTACTTC. Translating it yields CASSYRPTGVGEQYF.

J is TRBJ2-6 and V is TRBV11-1, with TRBD1 identical over 8 bases. Germline trimming cut 5 bases from V and 3 bases from J; bases unmatched to any gene: 9. This CDR3 contains 17 residues. Germline loops: CDR1 SGHAT, CDR2 FQDESV (reference sequence). The CDR3 sequence is CASSPGQGNIGANVLTF. As DNA, the CDR3 is TGTGCCAGCAGCCCAGGACAGGGAAACATTGGGGCCAACGTCCTGACTTTC.

In its sample, this clonotype ranks as large. V is TRBV29-1 and J is TRBJ2-1; D possibly corresponds to TRBD1 (6 bases). Germline CDR1 reads SQVTM; CDR2 reads ANQGSEA. The CDR3 contains 14 residues. With 7 bases removed from V and 5 bases from J, the gap between germline ends came to 18 bases. CDR3 sequence reads: CSAERQGMNNEQFF. CDR3 nucleotides: TGCAGCGCCGAAAGGCAGGGGATGAACAATGAGCAGTTCTTC.

This clonotype is labeled as medium-sized. The CDR3 sequence: CASSVPGRSQETQYF. CDR3 nucleotide sequence: TGTGCCAGCAGCGTACCGGGACGGAGCCAAGAGACCCAGTACTTC. The chain carries TRBV5-5 and TRBJ2-5; the D gene could be TRBD1 or TRBD2 (5 bases each). The CDR3 covers 15 residues. Looked up from germline, CDR1 is SGHKS and CDR2 is YYEKEE (reference sequence). Between the trimmed V and J ends, which lost 4 bases and 1 base, there was a span of 14 bases.

This clonotype is large in the sample. The chain has TRBV29-1 and TRBJ2-7; D is possibly TRBD1 or TRBD2 (5 bases each). CDR3 length equals 13 residues. Trimming shortened V by 5 bases and J by 4 bases, and 15 bases separated the two germline ends. Germline V lookup: CDR1 SQVTM, CDR2 ANQGSEA. In DNA, the CDR3 is TGCAGCGTTACTACCGGGACGCCATACGAGCAGTACTTC. Its protein is CSVTTGTPYEQYF.

V and J are TRBV11-1 and TRBJ1-2; maybe TRBD1 (5 bases). Trimming cost V 6 bases and J 6 bases, with 20 bases left between them. CDR3 length: 15 residues. Germline CDR1 SGHAT, CDR2 FQDESV (reference sequence). The CDR3 DNA sequence: TGTGCCAGCAGTACTCACACAGGTCTCTTCGATGGCTACACCTTC. This codes for CASSTHTGLFDGYTF.

This chain joins TRBV7-2 and TRBJ2-2; D is unclear. The V gene lost 5 bases and the J gene lost 1 base, with 8 bases spanning the gap. Germline lookup yields CDR1 SGHTA and CDR2 FQGNSA. This CDR3 spans 14 amino acids. The CDR3 spells CASSTDWNTGELFF. The DNA of the CDR3 is TGTGCCAGCAGCACAGACTGGAACACCGGGGAGCTGTTTTTT.

The CDR3 sequence is CASSLGGQGLAITDTQYF. The CDR3 region has the DNA TGCGCCAGCAGCTTGGGCGGACAGGGTCTTGCAATAACAGATACGCAGTATTTT. This chain connects TRBV5-1 to TRBJ2-3, with 8 bases identical to TRBD1. The J segment lost 3 bases and the V segment lost 0 bases, leaving 12 bases of the junction unmatched. Germline assignment: CDR1 SGHRS and CDR2 YFSETQ. CDR3 length equals 18 residues. Complete variable domain (other parts from reference TRBV5-1 and TRBJ2-3): KAGVTQTPRYLIKTRGQQVTLSCSPISGHRSVSWYQQTPGQGLQFLFEYFSETQRNKGNFPGRFSGRQFSNSRSEMNVSTLELGDSALYLCASSLGGQGLAITDTQYFGPGTRLTVL.

This clonotype is termed medium-sized (0.01 to 0.1%). The genes are TRBV19 and TRBJ2-7; possibly TRBD1 for D (6 bases). The CDR3 length is 14 residues. Between the trimmed V and J ends, which lost 2 bases and 2 bases, there was a span of 10 bases. CDR1 is LNHDA and CDR2 is SQIVND in the germline V gene (reference sequence). This CDR3 is CASSIPGVPYEQYF. For the CDR3, the DNA is TGTGCCAGTAGTATACCAGGGGTTCCCTACGAGCAGTACTTC.

The V gene is TRBV20-1, the J gene TRBJ2-4; no reliable D call. The CDR3 contains 14 residues. Germline loops: CDR1 DFQATT, CDR2 SNEGSKA (reference sequence). V shed 0 bases and J shed 15 bases, with 21 bases lying between them. As DNA, the CDR3 is TGCAGTGCTAGAGAACCAACGACCTTGGGCAGTCTGTACTTC. Its protein product is CSAREPTTLGSLYF.

The chain employs TRBV5-1 and TRBJ2-3, with 10 bases that match TRBD2. This CDR3 region has 14 residues. In germline, CDR1 is SGHRS, CDR2 YFSETQ. V lost 10 bases, J lost 7 bases, and 12 bases stayed unmatched. This CDR3 is CAGSAGGPFNTQYF. Written as DNA, the CDR3 is TGCGCCGGCTCAGCGGGAGGGCCGTTTAATACGCAGTATTTT.

The rearrangement uses TRBV5-8 and TRBJ2-1, with D uncertain. Germline values: CDR1 SGHTS, CDR2 YDEGEE. The CDR3 extends over 13 amino acids. With 8 bases removed from V and 3 bases from J, the gap between germline ends came to 12 bases. The CDR3 is CASKLFSYNEQFF. CDR3 DNA: TGTGCCAGTAAACTCTTCAGCTACAATGAGCAGTTCTTC.

This clonotype is medium-sized (0.01 to 0.1%) within its sample. J is TRBJ2-7 and V is TRBV5-6; D gene uncertain. Trimming removed 1 base at V and 7 bases at J, with 9 bases between. In germline, CDR1 is SGHDT, CDR2 YYEEEE. The CDR3 is 12 amino acids. CDR3 sequence (DNA): TGTGCCAGCAGCTTGTGGCCTGGGGAGCAGTACTTC. It specifies CASSLWPGEQYF.

Within the sample, this clonotype is medium-sized. The chain recombines TRBV6-4 with TRBJ1-1; D remains ambiguous. Germline loops: CDR1 MRHNA, CDR2 SNTAGT. Between the trimmed V and J ends, which lost 6 bases and 4 bases, there was a span of 12 bases. The CDR3 has 13 amino acids. The CDR3 DNA reads as TGTGCCAGCAGCAGAACCCTGACCACTGAAGCTTTCTTT. It encodes CASSRTLTTEAFF.

As concerns this clonotype: Being one base from a much bigger clone, this may be a read error. The chain joins TRBV6-1 to TRBJ1-4; a weak D match, TRBD1 (6 bases). Germline loops: CDR1 MNHNS, CDR2 SASEGT. The CDR3 contains 18 residues. CDR3: CASSGHTGFSPTNERLFF. For the CDR3, the DNA is TGTGCCAGCAGTGGACACACAGGGTTCAGTCCCACTAATGAAAGACTGTTTTTT.

This rearrangement joins TRBV7-6 to TRBJ2-7; weak D call: TRBD1 (6 bases). The V gene's germline CDR1 is SGHVS and CDR2 FNYEAQ. Trimming took 0 bases from V and 4 from J, leaving 16 bases between them. There are 16 residues in the CDR3. The CDR3 region is CASSLAPGQGLYEQYF. CDR3 nucleotide sequence: TGTGCCAGCAGCTTAGCGCCTGGGCAGGGGTTATACGAGCAGTACTTC.

This chain joins TRBV11-1 and TRBJ1-2, with D uncertain. Per germline, CDR1 SGHAT and CDR2 FQDESV (reference sequence). The CDR3 extends over 14 amino acids. V was trimmed by 4 bases and J by 3 bases, leaving 12 bases between them. The CDR3, as DNA: TGTGCCAGCAGCTCCCTAGACCGTGACTATGGCTACACCTTC. Its protein product is CASSSLDRDYGYTF.

This clonotype was detected only once. The chain is built from TRBV9 and TRBJ2-2; D gene ambiguous. The CDR3 runs to 13 residues. Germline CDR1 and CDR2: SGDLS and YYNGEE. Trimming removed 4 bases at V and 6 bases at J, with 10 bases between. The chain's CDR3 is CASSPLLAGELFF. CDR3 coding DNA: TGTGCCAGCAGCCCACTCCTAGCCGGGGAGCTGTTTTTT.